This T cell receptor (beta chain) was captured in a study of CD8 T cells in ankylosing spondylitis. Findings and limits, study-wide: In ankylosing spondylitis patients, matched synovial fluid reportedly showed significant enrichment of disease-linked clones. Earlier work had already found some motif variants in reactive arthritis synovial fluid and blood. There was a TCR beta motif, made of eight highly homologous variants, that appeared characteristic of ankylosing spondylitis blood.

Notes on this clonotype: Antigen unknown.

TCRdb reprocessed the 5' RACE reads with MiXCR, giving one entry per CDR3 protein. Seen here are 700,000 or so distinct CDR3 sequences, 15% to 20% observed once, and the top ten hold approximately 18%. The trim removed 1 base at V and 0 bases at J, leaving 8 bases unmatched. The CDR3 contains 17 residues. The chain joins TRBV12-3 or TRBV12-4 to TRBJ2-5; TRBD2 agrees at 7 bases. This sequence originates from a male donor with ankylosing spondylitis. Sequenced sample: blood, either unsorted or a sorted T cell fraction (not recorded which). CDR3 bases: TGTGCCAGCAGTTTAGGGCGGCCTAGCGGTTACCAAGAGACCCAGTACTTC. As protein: CASSLGRPSGYQETQYF.